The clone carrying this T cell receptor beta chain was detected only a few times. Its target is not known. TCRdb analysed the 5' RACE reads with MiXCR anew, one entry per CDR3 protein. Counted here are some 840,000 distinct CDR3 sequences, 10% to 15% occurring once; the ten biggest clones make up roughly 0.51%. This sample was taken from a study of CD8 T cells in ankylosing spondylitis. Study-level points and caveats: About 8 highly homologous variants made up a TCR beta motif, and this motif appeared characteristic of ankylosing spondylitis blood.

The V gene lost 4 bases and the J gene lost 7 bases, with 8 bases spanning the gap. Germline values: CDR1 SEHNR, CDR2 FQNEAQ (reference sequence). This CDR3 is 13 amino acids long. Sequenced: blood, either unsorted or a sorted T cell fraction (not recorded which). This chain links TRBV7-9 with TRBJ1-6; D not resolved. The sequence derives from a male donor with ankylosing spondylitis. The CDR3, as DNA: TGTGCCAGCAGCTCCCGCTTCAATTCACCCCTCCACTTT. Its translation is CASSSRFNSPLHF.